These 30 T cell receptor beta chains were sequenced from one sample in a study of cytomegalovirus exposure and HLA in healthy donors. Produced via immunoSEQ multiplex PCR; TCRdb's table is partial and in-frame only. Of a few hundred thousand clones in the sample, 85% to 95% are singletons; the top ten hold approximately 0.99%. Sequencing used PBMCs. Receptors originate from a woman between 18 and 29 years old in good health and CMV-seronegative.

This clone showed up just a few times. J is TRBJ2-1 and V is TRBV9; a weak D match, TRBD2 (6 bases). Germline CDR1 reads SGDLS; CDR2 reads YYNGEE. This CDR3 spans 15 amino acids. Trimming removed 2 bases at V and 5 bases at J, with 14 bases between. CDR3 loop: CASSVTSPTHNEQFF. Written as DNA, the CDR3 is TGTGCCAGCAGCGTGACTAGTCCTACGCACAATGAGCAGTTCTTC.

V is TRBV7-9 and J is TRBJ2-7, with 9 bases lining up with TRBD1. The CDR3 is made up of 14 amino acids. Germline loops: CDR1 SEHNR, CDR2 FQNEAQ (reference sequence). V was pared by 3 bases and J by 7 bases, with 7 bases of the junction left unmatched. This CDR3 is CASSFGGQGDEQYF. CDR3 bases: TGTGCCAGCAGCTTCGGGGGACAGGGAGATGAGCAGTACTTC.

The rearrangement uses TRBV5-1 and TRBJ1-5, with D possibly being TRBD1 (5 bases). Trimming took 4 bases from V and 6 from J, leaving 17 bases between them. Germline V gives CDR1 SGHRS, CDR2 YFSETQ. The CDR3 sequence is 15 residues long. This chain's CDR3 is CASSVLPGLGQPQHF. The DNA for the CDR3 is TGCGCCAGCAGCGTCCTTCCAGGGTTAGGTCAGCCCCAGCATTTT.

This clone was picked up one time. This chain uses TRBV5-1 with TRBJ2-6, with D uncertain. V was pared by 0 bases and J by 0 bases, with 7 bases between. The CDR3 is made up of 16 amino acids. Germline loops: CDR1 SGHRS, CDR2 YFSETQ. This CDR3 is CASSLAGPSGANVLTF. CDR3 nucleotides: TGCGCCAGCAGCTTGGCTGGCCCCTCTGGGGCCAACGTCCTGACTTTC. Based on the CDR3 plus reference TRBV5-1 and TRBJ2-6, the full variable domain is KAGVTQTPRYLIKTRGQQVTLSCSPISGHRSVSWYQQTPGQGLQFLFEYFSETQRNKGNFPGRFSGRQFSNSRSEMNVSTLELGDSALYLCASSLAGPSGANVLTFGAGSRLTVL.

The V call is TRBV20-1, the J call TRBJ2-5; 7 bases are shared with TRBD1. There are 11 residues in the CDR3. After removal of 7 bases from V and 5 bases from J, the junction contained 4 bases not matched to a gene. The germline V gene has CDR1 DFQATT and CDR2 SNEGSKA (reference sequence). The CDR3, as DNA: TGCAGTGGCACAGGGGTGGAGACCCAGTACTTC. Translating it yields CSGTGVETQYF.

The gene calls are TRBV15 and TRBJ2-6; TRBD1 might be the D (5 bases). V gave up 0 bases and J gave up 0 bases, with 12 bases separating them. Germline V gene lookup returns CDR1 LNHNV and CDR2 YYDKDF (reference sequence). This CDR3 comprises 18 residues. CDR3 amino acids: CATSREGVERSGANVLTF. For the CDR3, the DNA is TGTGCCACCAGCAGAGAAGGGGTAGAGCGCTCTGGGGCCAACGTCCTGACTTTC.

This chain joins TRBV30 and TRBJ2-2; D is unclear. Germline V gene sequence: CDR1 GTSNPN, CDR2 SVGIG (reference sequence). The CDR3 is 11 amino acids. Trimming cost V 2 bases and J 5 bases, with 3 bases left between them. The CDR3 nucleotides are TGTGCCTGGAGTCCGACCGGGGAGCTGTTTTTT. Translating gives CAWSPTGELFF.

The chain recombines TRBV28 with TRBJ1-2; tentatively, D is TRBD1 (5 bases). Germline CDR1 is MDHEN and CDR2 is SYDVKM. Trimming removed 5 bases from V and 8 bases from J, with 18 bases in between. CDR3 size: 14 residues. This CDR3 is CASSPPGVGGGYTF. CDR3 DNA sequence: TGTGCCAGCAGTCCACCCGGGGTCGGGGGAGGCTACACCTTC.

The V gene is TRBV30, the J gene TRBJ2-1; TRBD2 aligns across 8 bases. Germline CDR1 GTSNPN, CDR2 SVGIG (reference sequence). The CDR3 extends over 13 amino acids. Germline trimming cut 0 bases from V and 12 bases from J; bases unmatched to any gene: 7. The chain's CDR3 is CAWSVSSGRAQFF. The CDR3, as DNA: TGTGCCTGGAGTGTATCTAGCGGGCGTGCGCAGTTCTTC.

The genes are TRBV6-4 and TRBJ1-2; no clear D gene. This CDR3 is built from 13 residues. V lost 0 bases and J 5 bases, leaving 7 bases between the germline ends. Germline-derived CDR1 and CDR2 are MRHNA and SNTAGT. The CDR3 sequence: CASSDSRSYGYTF. The CDR3 DNA is TGTGCCAGCAGTGACTCGAGGAGTTATGGCTACACCTTC.

This clone was counted a single time. V gene TRBV10-2 combines with J gene TRBJ2-2; perhaps TRBD2 as D (5 bases). The CDR3 sequence is 14 residues long. Germline CDR1 and CDR2: WSHSY and SAAADI. Between the trimmed V and J ends, which lost 2 bases and 6 bases, there was a span of 10 bases. As DNA, the CDR3 is TGCGCCAGCAGTGAGGGACTCTTCGCCGGGGAGCTGTTTTTT. Encoded protein: CASSEGLFAGELFF.

The chain has TRBV7-9 and TRBJ1-2; TRBD1 might be the D (6 bases). The CDR3 covers 14 residues. V was trimmed by 3 bases and J by 5 bases, leaving 13 bases between them. Germline V gives CDR1 SEHNR, CDR2 FQNEAQ (reference sequence). In DNA, the CDR3 is TGTGCCAGCAGCTTCTCTCAGGGGACATATGGCTACACCTTC. It yields the protein CASSFSQGTYGYTF.

The V gene is TRBV13, the J gene TRBJ2-7, with no clear D. Per the germline V gene, CDR1 is PRHDT and CDR2 is FYEKMQ (reference sequence). This CDR3 comprises 13 residues. V was clipped by 2 bases and J by 3 bases, with 8 bases between them. The CDR3, as DNA: TGTGCCAGCAGCTTAAACCTATTCTACGAGCAGTACTTC. It encodes CASSLNLFYEQYF.

J is TRBJ2-1 and V is TRBV11-2; 9 bases fit TRBD2. Germline-derived CDR1 and CDR2 are SGHAT and FQNNGV. J lost 2 bases, V lost 5 bases, and 7 bases had no gene match. This CDR3 spans 16 amino acids. Here the CDR3 reads CASSQRTSDTYNEQFF. CDR3 coding DNA: TGTGCCAGCAGCCAGCGGACTAGCGACACCTACAATGAGCAGTTCTTC. The variable domain in full, completed from reference TRBV11-2 and TRBJ2-1, reads EAGVAQSPRYKIIEKRQSVAFWCNPISGHATLYWYQQILGQGPKLLIQFQNNGVVDDSQLPKDRFSAERLKGVDSTLKIQPAKLEDSAVYLCASSQRTSDTYNEQFFGPGTRLTVL.

With respect to this clone: At one end, the junction sequence differs from germline, possibly due to a read error. The chain uses TRBV29-1 and TRBJ2-5, with TRBD2 matching over 11 bases. Germline V gives CDR1 SQVTM, CDR2 ANQGSEA. The CDR3 sequence is 16 residues long. CDR3: CSDLSPGTSGQESQYF. The CDR3 nucleotides read TGCAGCGATCTATCCCCCGGGACTAGCGGCCAAGAGTCCCAGTACTTC.

J is TRBJ2-7 and V is TRBV14; 9 bases line up with TRBD1. Trimming cost V 1 base and J 3 bases; bases outside gene matches: 4. The V gene's germline CDR1 is SGHDN and CDR2 FVKESK. The CDR3 covers 15 residues. Here the CDR3 DNA reads TGTGCCAGCAGCCAAGGCGGGACAGGGCTCTACGAGCAGTACTTC. Residues: CASSQGGTGLYEQYF.

The rearrangement uses TRBV7-6 and TRBJ2-1, with TRBD2 identical over 9 bases. Germline CDR1 SGHVS, CDR2 FNYEAQ. The CDR3 covers 13 residues. Unmatched junction bases numbered 0, after V lost 0 bases and J lost 9 bases. In DNA, the CDR3 is TGTGCCAGCAGCTTAGCGCGGGAGGGTGAGCAGTTCTTC. Translation: CASSLAREGEQFF.

The chain employs TRBV30 and TRBJ1-1; TRBD1 agrees at 8 bases. The ends lost 3 bases at V and 1 base at J; junction bases unmatched: 1. The CDR3 runs to 13 residues. Germline assignment: CDR1 GTSNPN and CDR2 SVGIG (reference sequence). In DNA, the CDR3 is TGTGCCTGGAGCAGGGGGCCGAACACTGAAGCTTTCTTT. As protein: CAWSRGPNTEAFF.

The chain combines TRBV5-1 with TRBJ2-3; 12 bases align to TRBD2. This CDR3 is 16 amino acids long. Trimming took 4 bases from V and 2 from J; bases not matched to a gene: 5. From germline, CDR1 is SGHRS and CDR2 YFSETQ. CDR3 in amino acids: CASSQRLAGVTDTQYF. Written as DNA, the CDR3 is TGCGCCAGCAGCCAACGACTAGCGGGAGTCACAGATACGCAGTATTTT.

V is TRBV7-6 and J is TRBJ2-7; D not certain. The CDR3 totals 13 residues. V dropped 1 base and J dropped 3 bases, with 7 bases sitting between them. Germline CDR1 and CDR2: SGHVS and FNYEAQ. CDR3 DNA: TGTGCCAGCAGCTTAGTCAGTTTCTACGAGCAGTACTTC. Protein sequence: CASSLVSFYEQYF.

This clone was recorded once. This rearrangement joins TRBV7-9 to TRBJ1-2; possible D gene TRBD1, 5 bases. The CDR3 is 14 amino acids. Trimming shortened V by 5 bases and J by 2 bases, and 12 bases separated the two germline ends. The V gene's germline CDR1 is SEHNR and CDR2 FQNEAQ (reference sequence). Here the CDR3 reads CASSPPGDNYGYTF. The CDR3 DNA follows: TGTGCCAGCAGCCCCCCGGGGGACAACTATGGCTACACCTTC.

This chain links TRBV7-9 with TRBJ2-3; weak D call: TRBD2 (5 bases). The CDR3 is made up of 15 amino acids. Germline V CDR1 and CDR2: SEHNR, FQNEAQ (reference sequence). Trimming stripped 0 bases from V and 1 base from J, with 8 bases between. The CDR3 loop reads CASSLATAGTDTQYF. Here the CDR3 DNA reads TGTGCCAGCAGCTTAGCTACAGCGGGCACAGATACGCAGTATTTT. The entire variable domain, with the rest obtained from reference TRBV7-9 and TRBJ2-3, is as follows: DTGVSQNPRHKITKRGQNVTFRCDPISEHNRLYWYRQTLGQGPEFLTYFQNEAQLEKSRLLSDRFSAERPKGSFSTLEIQRTEQGDSAMYLCASSLATAGTDTQYFGPGTRLTVL.

This clone was counted many times. The CDR3 nucleotides are TGTGCCATCAGTGCGGTTTCTGAATACGAGCAGTACTTC. Translation gives CAISAVSEYEQYF. The chain employs TRBV10-3 and TRBJ2-7, with D unresolved. In germline, CDR1 is ENHRY, CDR2 SYGVKD. Trimming stripped 4 bases from V and 4 bases from J, with 11 bases between. This CDR3 is 13 amino acids long.

This clone was detected only once. The V and J genes are TRBV2 and TRBJ2-2, with 8 positions matching TRBD2. This CDR3 region has 17 residues. The trim removed 3 bases at V and 2 bases at J, leaving 8 bases unmatched. The germline gives CDR1 SNHLY, CDR2 FYNNEI. DNA of the CDR3: TGTGCCAGCAGTGAGTCGAGCGGGAGAGGTAACACCGGGGAGCTGTTTTTT. This encodes CASSESSGRGNTGELFF.

V and J are TRBV5-1 and TRBJ2-3; 9 nucleotides align to TRBD2. This CDR3 has 17 residues. Germline V gene data show CDR1 as SGHRS and CDR2 as YFSETQ. Germline trimming cut 0 bases from V and 0 bases from J; bases unmatched to any gene: 5. CDR3 protein: CASSLDPGLASTDTQYF. CDR3 coding DNA: TGCGCCAGCAGCTTGGACCCGGGACTAGCTAGCACAGATACGCAGTATTTT. Supplemented by reference TRBV5-1 and TRBJ2-3, the full variable domain reads KAGVTQTPRYLIKTRGQQVTLSCSPISGHRSVSWYQQTPGQGLQFLFEYFSETQRNKGNFPGRFSGRQFSNSRSEMNVSTLELGDSALYLCASSLDPGLASTDTQYFGPGTRLTVL.

The chain recombines TRBV5-6 with TRBJ2-1; 7 positions match TRBD2. The CDR3 has 17 amino acids. The germline CDR1 and CDR2 sequences are SGHDT and YYEEEE. V lost 4 bases and J lost 0; bases outside the gene matches: 10. CDR3: CASSPPGLRSSYNEQFF. The DNA of the CDR3 is TGTGCCAGCAGCCCACCGGGACTACGGAGCTCCTACAATGAGCAGTTCTTC.

The chain has TRBV18 and TRBJ2-6; TRBD1 agrees at 8 bases. Germline V gene sequence: CDR1 KGHSH, CDR2 LQKENI. CDR3 length: 17 amino acids. The junction had 5 bases not matched to a gene; V was cut back by 2 bases and J by 2 bases. CDR3 protein: CASSPIGQGAGANVLTF. DNA for the CDR3: TGTGCCAGCTCACCAATCGGACAGGGTGCTGGGGCCAACGTCCTGACTTTC.

This rearrangement joins TRBV6-1 to TRBJ2-2, with 7 bases aligning to TRBD2. The CDR3 sequence is 15 residues long. With V trimmed by 6 bases and J by 0 bases, 4 bases remained unmatched. Germline CDR1 MNHNS, CDR2 SASEGT. DNA for the CDR3: TGTGCCAGCAGGGCCCTAGCGGCGAACACCGGGGAGCTGTTTTTT. Its translation is CASRALAANTGELFF.

The chain employs TRBV9 and TRBJ1-3, with 9 bases fitting TRBD1. Losses at the gene ends were 6 bases for V and 2 bases for J; bases not matched to a gene: 3. This CDR3 has 14 amino acids. The germline V gene has CDR1 SGDLS and CDR2 YYNGEE. The CDR3 sequence: CASTTGGPGNTIYF. The CDR3 bases are TGTGCCAGCACCACAGGGGGCCCTGGAAACACCATATATTTT.

J is TRBJ1-6 and V is TRBV27; perhaps TRBD1 as D (5 bases). Germline CDR1 and CDR2: MNHEY and SMNVEV (reference sequence). The V and J ends lost 5 bases and 4 bases respectively, with 15 bases between them. CDR3 size: 16 residues. Written as DNA, the CDR3 is TGTGCCAGCAGTCCCAGCCCAACAGGATATAATTCACCCCTCCACTTT. It is translated as CASSPSPTGYNSPLHF.